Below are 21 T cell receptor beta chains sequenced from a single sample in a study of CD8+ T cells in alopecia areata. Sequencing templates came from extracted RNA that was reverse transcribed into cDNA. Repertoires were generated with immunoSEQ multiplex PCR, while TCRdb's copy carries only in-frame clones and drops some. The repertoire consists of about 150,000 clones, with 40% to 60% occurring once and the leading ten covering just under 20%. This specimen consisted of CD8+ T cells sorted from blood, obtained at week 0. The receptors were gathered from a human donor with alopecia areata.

CDR3: CASSLAGGQRVYEQYF. The DNA for the CDR3 is TGTGCCAGCAGCTTGGCGGGTGGTCAGCGGGTGTACGAGCAGTACTTC. The chain employs TRBV5-6 and TRBJ2-7, with D maybe TRBD2 (6 bases). The V end was cut by 0 bases, the J end by 4 bases, with 17 bases between. There are 16 residues in the CDR3. The germline V gene has CDR1 SGHDT and CDR2 YYEEEE. Using reference TRBV5-6 and TRBJ2-7 for the parts outside the CDR3, the full variable domain is DAGVTQSPTHLIKTRGQQVTLRCSPKSGHDTVSWYQQALGQGPQFIFQYYEEEERQRGNFPDRFSGHQFPNYSSELNVNALLLGDSALYLCASSLAGGQRVYEQYFGPGTRLTVT.

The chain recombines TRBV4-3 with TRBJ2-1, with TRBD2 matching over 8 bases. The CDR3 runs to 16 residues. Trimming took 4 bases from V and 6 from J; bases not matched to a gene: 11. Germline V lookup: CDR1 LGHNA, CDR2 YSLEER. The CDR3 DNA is TGCGCCAGCAGCCTCAGCGGTAGCGGGGATCCCAATGAGCAGTTCTTC. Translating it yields CASSLSGSGDPNEQFF.

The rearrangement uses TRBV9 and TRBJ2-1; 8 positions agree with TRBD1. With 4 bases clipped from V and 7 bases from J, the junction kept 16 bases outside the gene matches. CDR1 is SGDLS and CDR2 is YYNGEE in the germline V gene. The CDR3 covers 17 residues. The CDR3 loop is CASSSLFFLDRENEQFF. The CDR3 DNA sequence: TGTGCCAGCAGCTCACTCTTTTTCCTGGACAGGGAGAATGAGCAGTTCTTC.

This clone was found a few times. The CDR3 nucleotides read TGCGCCAGCAGTCAATATTGGGCAAAAGAGACCCAGTACTTC. Its translation is CASSQYWAKETQYF. The chain links TRBV23-1 to TRBJ2-5; D uncertain. Being an ORF, TRBV23-1 has a function that is uncertain. Trimming stripped 1 base from V and 3 bases from J, with 9 bases between. CDR3 length: 14 residues.

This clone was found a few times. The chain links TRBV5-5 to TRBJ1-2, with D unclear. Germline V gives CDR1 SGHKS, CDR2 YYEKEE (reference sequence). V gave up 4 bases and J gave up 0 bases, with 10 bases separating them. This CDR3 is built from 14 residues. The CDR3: CASSLGDPNYGYTF. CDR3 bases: TGTGCCAGCAGCCTTGGGGATCCTAACTATGGCTACACCTTC.

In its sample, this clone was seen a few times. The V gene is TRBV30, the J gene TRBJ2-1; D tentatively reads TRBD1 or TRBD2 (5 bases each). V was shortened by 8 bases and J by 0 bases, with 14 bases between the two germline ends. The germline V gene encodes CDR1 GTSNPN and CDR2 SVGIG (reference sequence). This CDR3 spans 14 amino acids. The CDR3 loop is CAAGTKSSYNEQFF. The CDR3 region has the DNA TGTGCCGCCGGGACCAAAAGCTCCTACAATGAGCAGTTCTTC. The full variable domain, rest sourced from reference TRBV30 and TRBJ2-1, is SQTIHQWPATLVQPVGSPLSLECTVEGTSNPNLYWYRQAAGRGLQLLFYSVGIGQISSEVPQNLSASRPQDRQFILSSKKLLLSDSGFYLCAAGTKSSYNEQFFGPGTRLTVL.

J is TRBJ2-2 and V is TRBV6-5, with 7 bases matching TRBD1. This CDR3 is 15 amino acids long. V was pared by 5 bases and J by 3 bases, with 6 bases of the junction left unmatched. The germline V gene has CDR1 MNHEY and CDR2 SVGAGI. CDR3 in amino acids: CASSQQGTYTGELFF. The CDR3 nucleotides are TGTGCCAGCAGTCAACAGGGGACGTACACCGGGGAGCTGTTTTTT.

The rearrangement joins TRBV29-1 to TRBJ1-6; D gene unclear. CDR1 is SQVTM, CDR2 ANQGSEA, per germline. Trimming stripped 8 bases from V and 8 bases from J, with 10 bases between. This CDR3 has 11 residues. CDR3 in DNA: TGCAGCCCTAGGGTTTATTCACCCCTCCACTTT. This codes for CSPRVYSPLHF. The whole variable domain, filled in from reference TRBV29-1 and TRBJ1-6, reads SAVISQKPSRDICQRGTSLTIQCQVDSQVTMMFWYRQQPGQSLTLIATANQGSEATYESGFVIDKFPISRPNLTFSTLTVSNMSPEDSSIYLCSPRVYSPLHFGNGTRLTVT.

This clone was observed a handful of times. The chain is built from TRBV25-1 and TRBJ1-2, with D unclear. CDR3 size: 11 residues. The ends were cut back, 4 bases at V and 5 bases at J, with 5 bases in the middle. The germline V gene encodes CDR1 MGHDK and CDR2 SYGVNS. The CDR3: CASSGAYGYTF. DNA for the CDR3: TGTGCCAGCAGTGGTGCTTATGGCTACACCTTC.

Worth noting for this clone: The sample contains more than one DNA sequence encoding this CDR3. The CDR3 nucleotides are TGCAGCGTTGAGGGGGACTCCTCCTACGAGCAGTACTTC. Translated: CSVEGDSSYEQYF. The chain couples TRBV29-1 to TRBJ2-7; D possibly corresponds to TRBD2 (6 bases). The CDR3 has 13 amino acids. V was cut by 3 bases and J by 0 bases, with 9 bases left in between. CDR1 SQVTM and CDR2 ANQGSEA come from the germline V gene.

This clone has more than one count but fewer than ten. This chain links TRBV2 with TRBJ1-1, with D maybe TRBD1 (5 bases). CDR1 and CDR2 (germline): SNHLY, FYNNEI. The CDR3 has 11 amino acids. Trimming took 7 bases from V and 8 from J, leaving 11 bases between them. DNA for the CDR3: TGTGCCAGCACCGTGACAGAAGAAGCTTTCTTT. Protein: CASTVTEEAFF.

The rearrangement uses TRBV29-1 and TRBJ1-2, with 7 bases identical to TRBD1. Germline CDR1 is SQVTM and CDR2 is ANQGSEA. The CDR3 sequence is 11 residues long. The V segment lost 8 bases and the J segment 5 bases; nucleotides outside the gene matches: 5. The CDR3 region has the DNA TGCAGCTTCCCGACAGGGTATGGCTACACCTTC. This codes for CSFPTGYGYTF.

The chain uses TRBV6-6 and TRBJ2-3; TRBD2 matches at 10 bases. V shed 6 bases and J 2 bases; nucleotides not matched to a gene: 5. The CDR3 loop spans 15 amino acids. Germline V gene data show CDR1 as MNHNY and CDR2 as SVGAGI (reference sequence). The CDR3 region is CASRLAGAVTDTQYF. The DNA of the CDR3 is TGTGCCAGCAGGCTAGCGGGGGCAGTCACAGATACGCAGTATTTT.

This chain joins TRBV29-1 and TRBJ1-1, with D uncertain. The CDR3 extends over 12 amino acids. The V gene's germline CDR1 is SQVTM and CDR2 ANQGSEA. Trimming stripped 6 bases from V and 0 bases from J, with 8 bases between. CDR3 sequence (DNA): TGCAGCGTGACGGCTATGAACACTGAAGCTTTCTTT. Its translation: CSVTAMNTEAFF.

The CDR3, as DNA: TGTGCCTGGAGCCTTGACAGCGGTAATAGAGCTTTCTTT. Encoded protein: CAWSLDSGNRAFF. This chain joins TRBV30 and TRBJ1-1; a possible D gene is TRBD1 (5 bases). Trimming pared 3 bases from V and 10 bases from J, leaving 18 bases between. Germline values: CDR1 GTSNPN, CDR2 SVGIG (reference sequence). This CDR3 is 13 amino acids long.

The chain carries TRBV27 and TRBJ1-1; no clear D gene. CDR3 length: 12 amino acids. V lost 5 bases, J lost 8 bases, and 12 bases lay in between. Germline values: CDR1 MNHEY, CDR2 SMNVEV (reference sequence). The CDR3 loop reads CASSPRVLEAFF. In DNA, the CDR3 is TGTGCCAGCAGTCCTCGGGTCCTGGAAGCTTTCTTT.

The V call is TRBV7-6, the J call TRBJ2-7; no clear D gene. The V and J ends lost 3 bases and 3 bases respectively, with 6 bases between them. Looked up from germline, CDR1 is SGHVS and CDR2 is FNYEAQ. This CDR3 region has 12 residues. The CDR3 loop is CASSLPGYEQYF. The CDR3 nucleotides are TGTGCCAGCAGCTTGCCAGGCTACGAGCAGTACTTC. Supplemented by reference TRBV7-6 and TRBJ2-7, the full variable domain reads GAGVSQSPRYKVTKRGQDVALRCDPISGHVSLYWYRQALGQGPEFLTYFNYEAQQDKSGLPNDRFSAERPEGSISTLTIQRTEQRDSAMYRCASSLPGYEQYFGPGTRLTVT.

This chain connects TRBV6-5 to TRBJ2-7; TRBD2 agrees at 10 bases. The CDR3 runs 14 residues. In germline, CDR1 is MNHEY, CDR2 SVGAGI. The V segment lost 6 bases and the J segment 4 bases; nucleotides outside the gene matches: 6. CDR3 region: CASSLSGGRYEQYF. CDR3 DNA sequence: TGTGCCAGCAGCCTTAGCGGGGGGCGGTACGAGCAGTACTTC.

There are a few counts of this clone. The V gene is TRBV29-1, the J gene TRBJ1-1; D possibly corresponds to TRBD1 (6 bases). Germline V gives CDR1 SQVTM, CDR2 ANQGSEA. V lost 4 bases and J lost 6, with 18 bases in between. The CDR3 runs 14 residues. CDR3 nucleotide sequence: TGCAGCGTTGGAGGATCAGGGGTGGGAGCTGAAGCTTTCTTT. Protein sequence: CSVGGSGVGAEAFF.

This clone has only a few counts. Here the CDR3 reads CASSQDLITSTEAFF. The CDR3 nucleotides read TGCGCCAGCAGCCAAGATCTGATTACCAGCACTGAAGCTTTCTTT. The genes are TRBV4-3 and TRBJ1-1, with no clear D. The CDR3 is 15 residues long. V lost 0 bases and J 4 bases, leaving 12 bases between the germline ends. The germline CDR1 and CDR2 sequences are LGHNA and YSLEER.

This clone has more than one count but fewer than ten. The DNA for the CDR3 is TGCAGCGTTGATACAGCTACCTCCTACGAGCAGTACTTC. Its protein product is CSVDTATSYEQYF. The chain uses TRBV29-1 and TRBJ2-7; D is uncertain. The V end lost 3 bases, the J end lost 0 bases, and 9 bases lay between the germline ends. The CDR3 runs to 13 residues. Germline CDR1 reads SQVTM; CDR2 reads ANQGSEA.